This T cell receptor beta chain appears in the sequencing data of a study of identical twins. Healthy Caucasian donors formed the entire cohort. Addition of a universal primer site occurred through template switching, and cDNA carried unique molecular identifiers. MiXCR, applied by TCRdb to the 5' RACE reads, yields one record per CDR3 protein. The table lists fewer than 550,000 distinct CDR3 sequences, roughly 13% of them singletons. This CDR3 is built from 15 residues. CDR1 and CDR2 from the germline V gene are SGHTA and FQGTGA. Trimming took 5 bases from V and 5 from J; bases not matched to a gene: 7. The same data also went into a second study, on yellow fever vaccine responses in identical twins.

This receptor was obtained from a woman under 30 in good health. This rearrangement joins TRBV7-3 to TRBJ2-3; 10 bases match TRBD1. Sequencing was done on a sample of CD4+ T cells sorted from blood. As DNA, the CDR3 is TGTGCCAGCAGCCGTATGGGGGACAGGGGAGATACGCAGTATTTT. It is translated as CASSRMGDRGDTQYF.